This paragraph reports one T cell receptor (beta chain). Its antigen is currently unknown. Germline V lookup: CDR1 SGHAT, CDR2 FQNNGV. V trimming: 4 bases; J trimming: 4 bases; junction bases outside the gene matches: 13. The CDR3 is made up of 17 amino acids. The entry originates in a study of Graves' ophthalmopathy and Graves' hyperthyroidism. Across the study: The authors collected peripheral blood at initial diagnosis, before any treatment. Study observations and caveats: A classifier, a 13-signature model, separated ophthalmopathy from stable hyperthyroidism with more than 85% sensitivity and about 82% specificity.

Ages of hyperthyroidism patients ran from 18 to 65, and their diagnoses were new, under 2 months' duration. From RNA, the CDR3 regions of TCR beta chains were amplified and sequenced. An initial RT-PCR round employing HTBI primers preceded a second-round multiplex PCR. TCRdb re-called the multiplex PCR reads through MiXCR, storing one row per CDR3 protein. The sample consists of more than 300,000 distinct CDR3 sequences, 15% of them appearing once. The J gene is TRBJ1-1, the V gene TRBV11-2, with TRBD1 matching over 9 bases. Sequenced input: peripheral blood. The source of this sequence is a woman in her late teens or twenties with stable Graves' hyperthyroidism. DNA for the CDR3: TGTGCCAGCAGCTCCCCGGGACAGGGAATTTTGGGCACTGAAGCTTTCTTT. It translates to CASSSPGQGILGTEAFF.